This T cell receptor (beta chain) was retrieved from a study of T cells after posttransplantation cyclophosphamide. Study results and caveats: After PTCy, TRB diversity resembled that of CNI/methotrexate controls.

This CDR3 is built from 17 residues. V lost 0 bases to trimming and J lost 5 bases, with 20 bases between them. Germline V gene lookup returns CDR1 SGHAT and CDR2 FQNNGV. Concerning this clone itself: The antigen remains unidentified.

Method: immunoSEQ multiplex PCR; TCRdb's copy keeps in-frame clones and lacks some. The table records over 1,500 clones, about 94% of them present only once. Sequencing was carried out using CD4+ T cells sorted from bone marrow. V and J are TRBV11-2 and TRBJ2-7; D perhaps matches TRBD1 (5 bases). The TCR sequence derives from a woman between 45 and 65 years old in good health and a related stem cell transplant donor. The CDR3 sequence: CASSLEGQGVRKDEQYF. Written as DNA, the CDR3 is TGTGCCAGCAGCTTAGAAGGGCAGGGTGTAAGAAAGGACGAGCAGTACTTC.